This entry is about one T cell receptor (beta chain). Authors' data handling: The authors estimated nucleated cell counts from reference gene primer amplification. This table comes from immunoSEQ multiplex PCR, and its TCRdb copy is limited to in-frame clones, with some not included. V and J calls and clone size are those listed in that table; D and trimming were worked out from the DNA. The sample contains 60,000 or so clones, 85% of which appear only once. This entry is derived from a study of blood T cell repertoires in COVID-19. Overall study: Material from acute and convalescent COVID-19 was sourced from the United States, Italy and Spain. The cDNA or gDNA used as material had been derived from T cells, B-cell-depleted T cells, or PBMCs.

Losses at the gene ends were 2 bases for V and 1 base for J; bases not matched to a gene: 5. The CDR3 is 18 amino acids. Germline values: CDR1 LGHNT, CDR2 FRNRAP. Sequencing used peripheral blood. The sequence derives from a human donor in a cohort sampled during active COVID-19. The chain joins TRBV12-5 to TRBJ2-2; 12 bases line up with TRBD1. The CDR3 reads CASGLFGTGGRNTGELFF. As DNA, the CDR3 is TGTGCTAGTGGTTTGTTTGGGACAGGGGGCAGGAACACCGGGGAGCTGTTTTTT.